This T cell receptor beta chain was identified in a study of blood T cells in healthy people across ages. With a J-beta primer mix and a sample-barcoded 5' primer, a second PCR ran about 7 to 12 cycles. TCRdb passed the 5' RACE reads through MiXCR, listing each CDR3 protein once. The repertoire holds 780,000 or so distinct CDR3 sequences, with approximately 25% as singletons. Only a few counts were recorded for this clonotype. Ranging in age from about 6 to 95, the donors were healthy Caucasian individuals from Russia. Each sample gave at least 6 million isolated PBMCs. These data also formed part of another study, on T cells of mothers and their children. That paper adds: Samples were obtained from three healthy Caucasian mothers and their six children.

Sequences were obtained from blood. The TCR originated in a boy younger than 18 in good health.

CDR3 sequence (DNA): TGTGCCAGCAGACTGTCAGGGGATTCCGGGGAGCTGTTTTTT. Protein sequence: CASRLSGDSGELFF. The chain uses TRBV25-1 and TRBJ2-2; TRBD1 might be the D (6 bases). This CDR3 is 14 amino acids long. V lost 6 bases to trimming and J lost 6 bases, with 14 bases between them. Germline V CDR1 and CDR2: MGHDK, SYGVNS. Based on the CDR3 plus reference TRBV25-1 and TRBJ2-2, the full variable domain is EADIYQTPRYLVIGTGKKITLECSQTMGHDKMYWYQQDPGMELHLIHYSYGVNSTEKGDLSSESTVSRIRTEHFPLTLESARPSHTSQYLCASRLSGDSGELFFGEGSRLTVL.